These T cell receptor beta chains were read from a single sample in a study of cytomegalovirus exposure and HLA in healthy donors. Data came from immunoSEQ multiplex PCR; TCRdb stores just in-frame clones and leaves some out. In total, the table holds 65,000 to 85,000 clones. The sequencing sample was made of PBMCs. These receptors originate from a woman aged 55-69 years in good health and CMV-seronegative. Both conserved end residues are part of each CDR3. D genes are given only for firm matches. Size tells how often a clone was seen (once, few, many) or the class of an expanded clone, and some rows leave it out.

J: TRBJ2-4; D: TRBD2; V: TRBV30; size: .; CDR3: CAPLAGGQNIQYF; DNA: TGTGCTCCCCTCGCGGGAGGCCAAAACATTCAGTACTTC
J: TRBJ2-6; D: TRBD1; V: TRBV15; size: .; CDR3: CATSSDRAASGANVLTF; DNA: TGTGCCACCAGCAGTGACAGGGCCGCCTCTGGGGCCAACGTCCTGACTTTC
J: TRBJ2-5; D: .; V: TRBV30; size: .; CDR3: CAWSVGQQETQYF; DNA: TGTGCCTGGAGTGTCGGACAGCAAGAGACCCAGTACTTC
J: TRBJ2-2; D: TRBD1; V: TRBV6-1; size: .; CDR3: CASRTGTNTGELFF; DNA: TGTGCCAGCAGGACAGGGACGAACACCGGGGAGCTGTTTTTT
J: TRBJ1-1; D: .; V: TRBV28; size: .; CDR3: CASRTTYRGAFF; DNA: TGTGCCAGCAGGACGACCTACCGAGGAGCTTTCTTT
J: TRBJ2-1; D: TRBD2; V: TRBV2; size: .; CDR3: CASLREGGNNEQFF; DNA: TGTGCCAGTTTAAGGGAGGGCGGAAACAATGAGCAGTTCTTC
J: TRBJ1-2; D: .; V: TRBV19; size: .; CDR3: CASSTAGQTQGYTF; DNA: TGTGCCAGTAGTACCGCAGGGCAGACACAAGGCTACACCTTC
J: TRBJ2-7; D: TRBD2; V: TRBV7-2; size: .; CDR3: CASSLATSEREQYF; DNA: TGTGCCAGCAGCTTAGCCACTAGCGAGCGCGAGCAGTACTTC
J: TRBJ1-5; D: .; V: TRBV6-1; size: medium-sized; CDR3: CASGGTGINQPQHF; DNA: TGTGCCAGCGGGGGGACTGGGATCAATCAGCCCCAGCATTTT
J: TRBJ1-3; D: .; V: TRBV11-1; size: .; CDR3: CASSQGYWHSGNTIYF; DNA: TGTGCCAGCAGCCAGGGCTATTGGCACTCTGGAAACACCATATATTTT
J: TRBJ2-7; D: TRBD2; V: TRBV4-3; size: .; CDR3: CASSQDRGAGVFPKQYF; DNA: TGCGCCAGCAGCCAAGATCGGGGAGCGGGAGTCTTTCCCAAGCAGTACTTC
J: TRBJ2-5; D: .; V: TRBV7-9; size: .; CDR3: CASSFPVETQYF; DNA: TGTGCCAGCAGCTTTCCAGTAGAGACCCAGTACTTC
J: TRBJ1-4; D: .; V: TRBV6-1; size: .; CDR3: CASSEGGVSEKLFF; DNA: TGTGCCAGCAGTGAAGGGGGGGTTAGTGAAAAACTGTTTTTT
J: TRBJ2-7; D: .; V: TRBV18; size: .; CDR3: CASSPLSGASSYEQYF; DNA: TGTGCCAGCTCACCACTATCTGGGGCCAGCTCCTACGAGCAGTACTTC
J: TRBJ1-1; D: TRBD1; V: TRBV5-1; size: .; CDR3: CASSFGVSTGVTEAFF; DNA: TGCGCCAGCAGCTTTGGGGTTTCGACAGGGGTCACTGAAGCTTTCTTT
J: TRBJ1-1; D: TRBD1; V: TRBV4-1; size: .; CDR3: CASSQEQGEESFF; DNA: TGCGCCAGCAGCCAAGAACAGGGGGAAGAATCTTTCTTT
J: TRBJ2-3; D: TRBD2; V: TRBV28; size: .; CDR3: CASSLRRSSGFPDTQYF; DNA: TGTGCCAGCAGTTTAAGACGGTCTAGCGGGTTCCCAGATACGCAGTATTTT
J: TRBJ2-1; D: TRBD2; V: TRBV11-1; size: .; CDR3: CASSLARTSGRGTEQFF; DNA: TGTGCCAGCAGCTTAGCTAGGACTAGCGGGAGAGGTACTGAGCAGTTCTTC
J: TRBJ1-4; D: .; V: TRBV27; size: .; CDR3: CASSSEGGRRLFF; DNA: TGTGCCAGCAGTTCGGAGGGGGGGCGTCGACTGTTTTTT
J: TRBJ1-2; D: TRBD1; V: TRBV11-2; size: .; CDR3: CASTEQGRGLGGYTF; DNA: TGTGCCAGCACCGAACAGGGGAGAGGGTTAGGTGGCTACACCTTC
J: TRBJ2-1; D: TRBD2; V: TRBV28; size: .; CDR3: CASSRGGLAGFYNEQFF; DNA: TGTGCCAGCAGTAGGGGGGGACTAGCGGGATTCTACAATGAGCAGTTCTTC
J: TRBJ2-5; D: TRBD2; V: TRBV5-8; size: .; CDR3: CASSLVSVAGGYF; DNA: TGTGCCAGCAGCTTAGTCTCCGTGGCGGGAGGCTACTTC
J: TRBJ2-7; D: TRBD2; V: TRBV7-2; size: .; CDR3: CASSLGGSGRVYEQYF; DNA: TGTGCCAGCAGCTTAGGAGGTAGCGGGAGGGTCTACGAGCAGTACTTC
J: TRBJ2-3; D: TRBD2; V: TRBV5-1; size: .; CDR3: CASIPGGPTDTQYF; DNA: TGCGCCAGCATCCCGGGAGGCCCCACAGATACGCAGTATTTT
J: TRBJ2-4; D: .; V: TRBV27; size: .; CDR3: CASSLLGATQARQYF; DNA: TGTGCCAGCAGTTTATTAGGGGCCACTCAGGCTCGTCAGTACTTC
J: TRBJ1-6; D: TRBD1; V: TRBV2; size: .; CDR3: CASSGTGPDNSPLHF; DNA: TGTGCCAGCAGTGGGACAGGGCCTGATAATTCACCCCTCCACTTT
J: TRBJ2-1; D: TRBD2; V: TRBV29-1; size: .; CDR3: CSVGAREGRYEQFF; DNA: TGCAGCGTTGGGGCGCGGGAGGGCCGGTATGAGCAGTTCTTC
J: TRBJ1-1; D: TRBD1; V: TRBV19; size: .; CDR3: CASSIPTGYMNTEAFF; DNA: TGTGCCAGTAGTATACCGACAGGGTACATGAACACTGAAGCTTTCTTT
J: TRBJ2-7; D: .; V: TRBV29-1; size: .; CDR3: CSVGQGPLSSYEQYF; DNA: TGCAGCGTAGGGCAGGGTCCATTAAGCTCCTACGAGCAGTACTTC
J: TRBJ2-5; D: TRBD2; V: TRBV7-9; size: .; CDR3: CASSGTSGKETQYF; DNA: TGTGCCAGCAGCGGGACTAGCGGGAAAGAGACCCAGTACTTC
J: TRBJ2-3; D: .; V: TRBV5-1; size: .; CDR3: CASSGGIAGTTDTQYF; DNA: TGCGCCAGCAGCGGCGGAATAGCTGGAACCACAGATACGCAGTATTTT
J: TRBJ1-1; D: TRBD1; V: TRBV7-2; size: .; CDR3: CASSPPTGGASGNTEAFF; DNA: TGTGCCAGCAGCCCCCCGACAGGGGGGGCTTCGGGAAACACTGAAGCTTTCTTT
J: TRBJ2-2; D: .; V: TRBV18; size: .; CDR3: CASSPPGRAGELFF; DNA: TGTGCCAGCTCACCACCCGGCAGGGCCGGGGAGCTGTTTTTT
J: TRBJ2-7; D: .; V: TRBV28; size: .; CDR3: CASSLRRNYEQYF; DNA: TGTGCCAGCAGTTTACGGAGGAACTACGAGCAGTACTTC
J: TRBJ2-1; D: .; V: TRBV4-1; size: .; CDR3: CASSQVPIRGYNEQFF; DNA: TGCGCCAGCAGCCAAGTCCCGATTCGAGGTTACAATGAGCAGTTCTTC
J: TRBJ2-3; D: .; V: TRBV11-2; size: .; CDR3: CASSLMSYTDTQYF; DNA: TGTGCCAGCAGCTTAATGTCTTACACAGATACGCAGTATTTT
J: TRBJ2-5; D: .; V: TRBV20-1; size: .; CDR3: CSAPRETQYF; DNA: TGCAGTGCTCCGAGGGAGACCCAGTACTTC
J: TRBJ2-3; D: TRBD2; V: TRBV18; size: .; CDR3: CASKAGGPDTQYF; DNA: TGTGCCAGCAAAGCGGGAGGGCCGGATACGCAGTATTTT
J: TRBJ2-7; D: .; V: TRBV2; size: .; CDR3: CASTRLNYEQYF; DNA: TGTGCCAGCACCCGACTCAACTACGAGCAGTACTTC
J: TRBJ1-1; D: .; V: TRBV6-5; size: .; CDR3: CASSPETVMNTEAFF; DNA: TGTGCCAGCAGTCCCGAGACAGTCATGAACACTGAAGCTTTCTTT